Below, 26 T cell receptor beta chains from the same sample are listed, as sequenced in a study of cytomegalovirus exposure and HLA in healthy donors. The study ran its PCR with 60 Vbeta and 13 Jbeta primers. TCRdb's copy holds only in-frame clones and misses some; the assay was immunoSEQ multiplex PCR. The data show 130,000 to 150,000 clones, about two thirds seen once. The sequenced sample consisted of PBMCs. These TCRs come from a man in his sixties in good health and CMV-seronegative.

The rearrangement joins TRBV29-1 to TRBJ2-1, with no clear D. Trimming shortened V by 4 bases and J by 5 bases, and 18 bases separated the two germline ends. This CDR3 is 15 amino acids long. Germline CDR1 and CDR2: SQVTM and ANQGSEA. The CDR3 protein is CSVAAVLYAHNEQFF. The CDR3 DNA reads as TGCAGCGTTGCGGCGGTTCTCTACGCCCACAATGAGCAGTTCTTC.

This chain joins TRBV4-3 and TRBJ2-1; TRBD2 matches at 14 bases. Trimming removed 0 bases from V and 6 bases from J; junction bases left unmatched: 4. Germline V CDR1 and CDR2: LGHNA, YSLEER. This CDR3 region has 17 residues. The CDR3 is CASSQDAGLAGVNEQFF. CDR3 DNA sequence: TGCGCCAGCAGCCAAGATGCGGGACTAGCGGGAGTCAATGAGCAGTTCTTC.

The chain links TRBV7-2 to TRBJ1-5; 7 bases match TRBD1. Germline V gene data show CDR1 as SGHTA and CDR2 as FQGNSA. The CDR3 consists of 14 residues. Trimming cost V 3 bases and J 4 bases; bases outside gene matches: 3. The CDR3 loop reads CASSFRQGNQPQHF. The CDR3 coding sequence is TGTGCCAGCAGCTTTCGACAGGGTAATCAGCCCCAGCATTTT.

The chain recombines TRBV5-1 with TRBJ2-7; possible D gene TRBD1, 6 bases. Trimming removed 0 bases at V and 2 bases at J, with 6 bases between. This CDR3 contains 13 residues. Germline lookup yields CDR1 SGHRS and CDR2 YFSETQ. CDR3 DNA: TGCGCCAGCAGCTTGGGGGACACCTACGAGCAGTACTTC. Its translation is CASSLGDTYEQYF.

J is TRBJ2-2 and V is TRBV9, with a possible D match to TRBD2 (5 bases). This CDR3 has 15 amino acids. Per the germline V gene, CDR1 is SGDLS and CDR2 is YYNGEE. V lost 0 bases and J 6 bases, leaving 12 bases between the germline ends. CDR3 coding DNA: TGTGCCAGCAGCGTAGATCCGGGATCGGCCGGGGAGCTGTTTTTT. The encoded protein is CASSVDPGSAGELFF.

This clone occurred a few times. V is TRBV27 and J is TRBJ1-2; perhaps TRBD1 as D (5 bases). The CDR3 has 13 residues. CDR1 is MNHEY, CDR2 SMNVEV, per germline (reference sequence). Deletions cut 6 bases from V and 3 bases from J, with 11 bases between. The CDR3 nucleotides are TGTGCCAGCAGCCTCAGGGTAGACTATGGCTACACCTTC. It codes for CASSLRVDYGYTF.

The V gene is TRBV4-1, the J gene TRBJ1-1; D uncertain. Germline V gives CDR1 MGHRA, CDR2 YSYEKL. The V end was cut by 0 bases, the J end by 3 bases, with 32 bases between. This CDR3 has 22 amino acids. This CDR3 is CASSQEGMIPLLVTQRDTEAFF. The CDR3 DNA reads as TGCGCCAGCAGCCAAGAAGGTATGATCCCGCTGCTGGTGACACAGAGGGACACTGAAGCTTTCTTT.

The chain links TRBV5-4 to TRBJ2-7; TRBD2 aligns across 10 bases. The germline gives CDR1 SGHNT, CDR2 YYREEE (reference sequence). The CDR3 sequence is 14 residues long. The trim removed 1 base at V and 2 bases at J, leaving 0 bases unmatched. The CDR3 coding sequence is TGTGCCAGCAGCTTGACTAGCGGGACCTACGAGCAGTACTTC. It codes for CASSLTSGTYEQYF. The complete variable domain, with remaining parts taken from reference TRBV5-4 and TRBJ2-7, reads ETGVTQSPTHLIKTRGQQVTLRCSSQSGHNTVSWYQQALGQGPQFIFQYYREEENGRGNFPPRFSGLQFPNYSSELNVNALELDDSALYLCASSLTSGTYEQYFGPGTRLTVT.

The chain has TRBV25-1 and TRBJ2-7; 9 bases agree with TRBD1. The V gene's germline CDR1 is MGHDK and CDR2 SYGVNS. This CDR3 is 13 amino acids long. Germline trimming cut 8 bases from V and 4 bases from J; bases unmatched to any gene: 6. CDR3 sequence: CASRDRVDYEQYF. Written as DNA, the CDR3 is TGTGCCAGCCGGGACAGGGTTGATTACGAGCAGTACTTC.

The chain joins TRBV10-2 to TRBJ1-1, with TRBD1 matching over 9 bases. Germline CDR1 and CDR2: WSHSY and SAAADI. The J segment lost 5 bases and the V segment lost 8 bases, leaving 3 bases of the junction unmatched. The CDR3 has 12 amino acids. CDR3 nucleotides: TGCGCCAGCGGACAGGGGAGGACTGAAGCTTTCTTT. It specifies CASGQGRTEAFF.

The chain couples TRBV6-1 to TRBJ2-1; weak D call: TRBD2 (6 bases). Germline V CDR1 and CDR2: MNHNS, SASEGT. The ends were cut back, 4 bases at V and 8 bases at J, with 12 bases in the middle. The CDR3 spans 13 residues. Written as DNA, the CDR3 is TGTGCCAGCAGTGGGGGACTGGGGTATGAGCAGTTCTTC. This sequence encodes CASSGGLGYEQFF.

The chain uses TRBV2 and TRBJ1-5; D uncertain. The CDR3 runs 13 residues. From germline, CDR1 is SNHLY and CDR2 FYNNEI. Between the trimmed V and J ends, which lost 5 bases and 0 bases, there was a span of 5 bases. The CDR3 sequence: CASSLNSNQPQHF. CDR3 in DNA: TGTGCCAGCAGTTTAAATAGCAATCAGCCCCAGCATTTT.

This chain connects TRBV30 to TRBJ2-5; D is possibly TRBD2 (5 bases). The closer fit of TRBJ2-7 to the DNA end suggests the J call may be wrong. CDR3 length equals 17 residues. CDR1 and CDR2 (germline): GTSNPN, SVGIG (reference sequence). The CDR3 spells CAWSSPHRTGSIYEQYF. For the CDR3, the DNA is TGTGCCTGGAGTTCCCCCCATCGGACGGGATCCATCTACGAGCAGTACTTC.

The chain uses TRBV27 and TRBJ2-7, with D perhaps matching TRBD1 (5 bases). The CDR3 has 13 residues. Germline V gives CDR1 MNHEY, CDR2 SMNVEV (reference sequence). The germline V and J ends were trimmed by 5 bases and 5 bases, with 13 bases remaining between them. The DNA of the CDR3 is TGTGCCAGCAGTAGGGTGGGGCTTAACGAGCAGTACTTC. Its protein is CASSRVGLNEQYF.

The rearrangement uses TRBV21-1 and TRBJ1-6; the listed D gene, TRBD1, was not tested against the DNA. TRBV21-1 is shown as a pseudogene. The CDR3 is made up of 15 amino acids. The CDR3 protein is CASNSDRGHNSPLHF. The CDR3 nucleotides are TGTGCCAGCAACTCGGACAGGGGACATAATTCACCCCTCCACTTT.

The chain links TRBV4-1 to TRBJ2-7, with a tentative D call TRBD1 (6 bases). The length of the CDR3 is 13 residues. Germline CDR1 and CDR2: MGHRA and YSYEKL. Trimming took off 9 bases at V and 0 bases at J, with 12 bases between the two ends. DNA of the CDR3: TGCGCCAGAAACAAACAGGGCTCCTACGAGCAGTACTTC. Its protein is CARNKQGSYEQYF.

This clone was observed a handful of times. This chain links TRBV19 with TRBJ1-4; TRBD1 might be the D (6 bases). This CDR3 comprises 17 residues. Trimming removed 5 bases at V and 0 bases at J, with 16 bases between. CDR1 and CDR2 from the germline V gene are LNHDA and SQIVND (reference sequence). In DNA, the CDR3 is TGTGCCAGTAGTTCGAGTGGACAGTCTGCAACTAATGAAAAACTGTTTTTT. The encoded protein is CASSSSGQSATNEKLFF.

The chain has TRBV11-3 and TRBJ1-1; D remains unclear. CDR1 and CDR2 (germline): SGHNT, YENEEA. Trimming shortened V by 1 base and J by 6 bases, and 9 bases separated the two germline ends. The CDR3 loop spans 13 amino acids. CDR3 sequence: CASSLGDSPEAFF. CDR3 nucleotide sequence: TGTGCCAGCAGCTTAGGAGATAGCCCTGAAGCTTTCTTT.

This chain links TRBV4-1 with TRBJ2-7; 11 bases map to TRBD1. The CDR3 covers 16 residues. V dropped 1 base and J dropped 4; count of bases not matched to a gene: 6. The V gene's germline CDR1 is MGHRA and CDR2 YSYEKL. This chain's CDR3 is CASSQGTGGVGYEQYF. In DNA form, the CDR3 reads TGCGCCAGCAGCCAAGGGACAGGGGGCGTTGGATACGAGCAGTACTTC.

This chain joins TRBV5-4 and TRBJ1-5; D ambiguous. Germline V lookup: CDR1 SGHNT, CDR2 YYREEE (reference sequence). The germline V and J ends were trimmed by 4 bases and 0 bases, with 11 bases remaining between them. This CDR3 spans 15 amino acids. DNA for the CDR3: TGTGCCAGCAGCGTGGACGGTAATAGCAATCAGCCCCAGCATTTT. Protein: CASSVDGNSNQPQHF.

This sequence joins TRBV21-1 and TRBJ1-2; the D call of TRBD1 is as the table states it, not checked on the DNA. TRBV21-1 is a pseudogene. The CDR3 runs to 18 residues. DNA for the CDR3: TGTGCCAGCAGCAAAGATGGCCGATCTCATATATATAACTATGGCTACACCTTC. It specifies CASSKDGRSHIYNYGYTF.

In its sample, this clone was seen a few times. V gene TRBV6-6 combines with J gene TRBJ1-1, with a weak D call TRBD1 (6 bases). This CDR3 spans 13 amino acids. V shed 0 bases and J shed 4 bases, with 6 bases lying between them. Germline V CDR1 and CDR2: MNHNY, SVGAGI (reference sequence). CDR3 DNA sequence: TGTGCCAGCAGTTACTCCAGGGGCACTGAAGCTTTCTTT. As protein: CASSYSRGTEAFF.

The chain uses TRBV7-2 and TRBJ2-5, with D possibly being TRBD2 (6 bases). The CDR3 extends over 14 amino acids. The germline V gene encodes CDR1 SGHTA and CDR2 FQGNSA. Trimming shortened V by 5 bases and J by 7 bases, and 17 bases separated the two germline ends. CDR3 bases: TGTGCCAGCAGCACCGGGACTCTCCTTCTGACCCAGTACTTC. As protein: CASSTGTLLLTQYF.

The chain has TRBV4-2 and TRBJ2-5; D not certain. In germline, CDR1 is LGHNA, CDR2 YNFKEQ. The CDR3 length is 14 residues. Trimming shortened V by 1 base and J by 0 bases, and 6 bases separated the two germline ends. Written as DNA, the CDR3 is TGTGCCAGCAGCCAAGTATCGTACCAAGAGACCCAGTACTTC. Translating it yields CASSQVSYQETQYF.

V and J are TRBV6-4 and TRBJ1-5; TRBD1 matches 9 bases. There are 17 residues in the CDR3. The germline CDR1 and CDR2 sequences are MRHNA and SNTAGT. V lost 4 bases, J lost 2 bases, and 9 bases stayed unmatched. The CDR3 DNA reads TGTGCCAGCAGTGGCCGGGACAGGGCCTATGGCAATCAGCCCCAGCATTTT. Translating gives CASSGRDRAYGNQPQHF.

The V and J genes are TRBV7-6 and TRBJ2-3; 8 bases align to TRBD2. Germline loops: CDR1 SGHVS, CDR2 FNYEAQ. The CDR3 contains 15 residues. The V segment lost 3 bases and the J segment 6 bases; nucleotides outside the gene matches: 8. The CDR3 loop is CASSFLAGGRDTQYF. CDR3 in DNA: TGTGCCAGCAGCTTCCTAGCGGGTGGTAGGGATACGCAGTATTTT.